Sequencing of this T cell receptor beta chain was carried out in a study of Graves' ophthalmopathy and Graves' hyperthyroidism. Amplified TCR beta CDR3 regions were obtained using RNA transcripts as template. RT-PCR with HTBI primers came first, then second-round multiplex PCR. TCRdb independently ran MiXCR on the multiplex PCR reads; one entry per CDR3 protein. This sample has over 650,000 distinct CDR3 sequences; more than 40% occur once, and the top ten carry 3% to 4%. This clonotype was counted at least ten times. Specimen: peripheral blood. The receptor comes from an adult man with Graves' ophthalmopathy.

CDR3 in amino acids: CSVHPSGRGETQYF. In DNA form, the CDR3 reads TGCAGCGTTCACCCTAGCGGGCGGGGAGAGACCCAGTACTTC. The chain couples TRBV29-1 to TRBJ2-5; 8 nucleotides match TRBD2. Per the germline V gene, CDR1 is SQVTM and CDR2 is ANQGSEA. The CDR3 sequence is 14 residues long. V trimming: 5 bases; J trimming: 4 bases; junction bases outside the gene matches: 9.